A single count supports the clone carrying this T cell receptor beta chain. Deletions cut 6 bases from V and 2 bases from J, with 11 bases between. Germline values: CDR1 SNHLY, CDR2 FYNNEI. The CDR3 is 13 residues long. The sample originates from a study of blood T cell repertoires in COVID-19. The wider study: Samples taken during acute and convalescent COVID-19 were collected in the United States, Italy and Spain. From T cells, B-cell-depleted T cells, or PBMCs came the material, which was cDNA or gDNA.

Study processing details: Scientists estimated how many nucleated cells there were by amplifying reference gene primers. Data came from immunoSEQ multiplex PCR; TCRdb stores just in-frame clones and leaves some out. That table supplies the V and J calls and clone size; D and trimming were determined from the DNA. The sample records about 120,000 clones, over 75% being singletons. This receptor was identified in a human donor with active COVID-19. The donor label of this sample is uncertain. The rearrangement uses TRBV2 and TRBJ2-7; the D gene is possibly TRBD2 (7 bases). The material sequenced was peripheral blood. CDR3 DNA: TGTGCCAGCAGAGCGGGGACAACCTACGAGCAGTACTTC. Translated, it gives CASRAGTTYEQYF.